Detailed here is one TCR beta chain. It lacks a known antigen. Base qualities are missing; no much larger clone stands one base away. The sample is drawn from a study of PD-1 blockade in classical Hodgkin lymphoma (dated by TCRdb to 2018 to 2020). About the full investigation: A peripheral blood immune signature of response to PD-1 blockade in classical Hodgkin lymphoma was defined using TCR beta sequencing and CyTOF.

The CDR3 contains 15 residues, cysteine and phenylalanine counted. The CDR3 DNA has 45 bases and is translated from base 1. The germline V gene sets CDR1 to SNHLY and CDR2 to FYNNEI. V lost 6 bases and J lost 2 bases, and the count of bases not matched to a germline gene is 9. This specimen's time point label, per the study, means: newly diagnosed, previously untreated cHL patient sample. Magnetic negative selection with a Miltenyi CD4+ T cell isolation kit was used to purify CD4+ T cells from thawed PBMCs. As a comparison group for the relapsed/refractory trial patients, PBMCs from patients with newly diagnosed, previously untreated classical Hodgkin lymphoma were sequenced. After peripheral blood was drawn into 8 mL Vacutainer Cell Preparation Tubes, PBMCs were isolated by centrifugation and then cryopreserved. Purified CD4+ and CD8+ fractions were prepared only for cases where an additional PBMC sample was available. On LS columns in a quadroMACS separator, the magnetically labelled cells were depleted, and the flow-through was collected as the purified fraction.

Study-wide conclusions, independent of this receptor: Baseline TCR diversity was reported to be lower in newly diagnosed patients than in healthy donors, and even lower in relapsed/refractory patients. The study covered only a single clinical trial cohort, and the causes of the repertoire differences, possibly disease activity or prior therapy, were still not defined.

Genomic DNA was isolated using the Qiagen DNeasy kit from unsorted PBMCs as well as from negatively selected CD4+ and CD8+ fractions. TCR beta CDR3 regions were subjected to amplification by immunoSEQ multiplex PCR with primers that anneal to V and J segments. A synthetic immune receptor repertoire was used to minimize amplification bias, and remaining bias was computationally removed after sequencing. The original methods were these. Repertoire diversity was quantified as the Shannon entropy index using custom Python scripts. Unsorted, CD4+ and CD8+ repertoires were analyzed separately, except for combined analyses in which CD4+ and CD8+ sequences were merged in silico. TCRdb provides this immuneACCESS table in a form limited to in-frame rearrangements. Some clones are lacking; in checked studies, under half of them reflect an unresolved V gene, and why the rest are absent is not known. For V, J and clone size, that table is used; D and trimming come from the DNA. This sample is represented by 29,000 or so clones; more than 70% of them were singletons. Clones ranked in the top ten supply about 0.37% of the sample.

The TCR comes from a human donor with classical Hodgkin lymphoma. Sequenced input: CD4+ T cells from blood. The V gene is TRBV2 and the J gene is TRBJ2-7, with 8 middle bases fitting TRBD2. The CDR3 region has the sequence CASSGGGMLTYEQYF. The nucleotide sequence is TGTGCCAGCAGCGGGGGGGGGATGCTCACCTACGAGCAGTACTTC.